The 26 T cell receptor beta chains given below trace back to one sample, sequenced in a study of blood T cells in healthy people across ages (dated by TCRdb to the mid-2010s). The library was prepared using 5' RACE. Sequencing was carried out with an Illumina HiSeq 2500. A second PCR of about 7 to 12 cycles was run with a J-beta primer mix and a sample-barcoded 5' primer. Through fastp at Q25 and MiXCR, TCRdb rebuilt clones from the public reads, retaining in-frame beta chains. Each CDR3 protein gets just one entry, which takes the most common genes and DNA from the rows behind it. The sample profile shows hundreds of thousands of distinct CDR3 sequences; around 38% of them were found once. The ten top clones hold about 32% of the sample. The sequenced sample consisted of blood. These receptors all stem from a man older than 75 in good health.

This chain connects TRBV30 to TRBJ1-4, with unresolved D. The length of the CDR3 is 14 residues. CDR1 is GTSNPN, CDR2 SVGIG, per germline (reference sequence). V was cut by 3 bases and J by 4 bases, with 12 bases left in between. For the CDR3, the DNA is TGTGCCTGGAGGGGAGGACGTAGTAATGAAAAACTGTTTTTT. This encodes CAWRGGRSNEKLFF. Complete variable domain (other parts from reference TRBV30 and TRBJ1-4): SQTIHQWPATLVQPVGSPLSLECTVEGTSNPNLYWYRQAAGRGLQLLFYSVGIGQISSEVPQNLSASRPQDRQFILSSKKLLLSDSGFYLCAWRGGRSNEKLFFGSGTQLSVL.

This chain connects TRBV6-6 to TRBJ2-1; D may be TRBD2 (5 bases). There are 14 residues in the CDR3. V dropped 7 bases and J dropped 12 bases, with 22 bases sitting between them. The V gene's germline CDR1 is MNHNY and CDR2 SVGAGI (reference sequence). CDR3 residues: CASTPAGLPGGQFF. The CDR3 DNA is TGTGCCAGCACCCCCGCCGGACTCCCAGGTGGGCAGTTCTTC.

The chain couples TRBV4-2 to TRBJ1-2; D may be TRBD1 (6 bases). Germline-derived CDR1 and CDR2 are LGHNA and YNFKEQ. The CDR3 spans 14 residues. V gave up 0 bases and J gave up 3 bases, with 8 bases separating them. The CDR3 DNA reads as TGTGCCAGCAGCCAAGATTCAGGGGACTATGGCTACACCTTC. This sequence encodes CASSQDSGDYGYTF.

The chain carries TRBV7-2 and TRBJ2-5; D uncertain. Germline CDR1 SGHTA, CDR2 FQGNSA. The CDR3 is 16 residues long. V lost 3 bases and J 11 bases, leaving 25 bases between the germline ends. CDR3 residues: CASSFSGPEPYNEQYF. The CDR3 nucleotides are TGTGCCAGCAGCTTTTCGGGTCCGGAGCCCTACAATGAGCAGTACTTC. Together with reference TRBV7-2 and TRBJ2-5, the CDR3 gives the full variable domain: GAGVSQSPSNKVTEKGKDVELRCDPISGHTALYWYRQSLGQGLEFLIYFQGNSAPDKSGLPSDRFSAERTGGSVSTLTIQRTQQEDSAVYLCASSFSGPEPYNEQYFGPGTRLLVL.

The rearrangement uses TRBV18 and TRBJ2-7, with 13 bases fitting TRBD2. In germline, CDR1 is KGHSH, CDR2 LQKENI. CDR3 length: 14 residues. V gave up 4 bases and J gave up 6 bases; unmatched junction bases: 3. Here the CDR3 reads CASSQGLAGAEQYF. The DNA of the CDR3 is TGTGCCAGCTCACAAGGACTAGCGGGAGCCGAGCAGTACTTC. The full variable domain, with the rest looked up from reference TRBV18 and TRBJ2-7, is NAGVMQNPRHLVRRRGQEARLRCSPMKGHSHVYWYRQLPEEGLKFMVYLQKENIIDESGMPKERFSAEFPKEGPSILRIQQVVRGDSAAYFCASSQGLAGAEQYFGPGTRLTVT.

CDR3 sequence reads: CSASVQGGGPYEQYF. CDR3 sequence (DNA): TGCAGTGCTAGCGTCCAAGGGGGAGGGCCCTACGAGCAGTACTTC. The chain recombines TRBV20-1 with TRBJ2-7; D is possibly TRBD2 (7 bases). V was cut by 3 bases and J by 2 bases, with 17 bases left in between. The CDR3 has 15 amino acids. Germline values: CDR1 DFQATT, CDR2 SNEGSKA (reference sequence).

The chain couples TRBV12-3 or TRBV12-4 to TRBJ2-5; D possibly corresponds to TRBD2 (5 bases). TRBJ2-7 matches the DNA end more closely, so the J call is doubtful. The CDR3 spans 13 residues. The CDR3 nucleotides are TGTGCCAGCGGGCGTTGGGAGTGGGGCGAGCAGTACTTC. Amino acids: CASGRWEWGEQYF.

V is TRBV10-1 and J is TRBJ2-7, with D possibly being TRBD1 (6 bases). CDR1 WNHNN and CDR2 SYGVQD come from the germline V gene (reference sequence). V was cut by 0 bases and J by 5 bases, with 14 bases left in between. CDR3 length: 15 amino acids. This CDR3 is CASSESRRRGDEQYF. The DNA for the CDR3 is TGCGCCAGCAGTGAGTCTCGGCGCAGGGGCGACGAGCAGTACTTC.

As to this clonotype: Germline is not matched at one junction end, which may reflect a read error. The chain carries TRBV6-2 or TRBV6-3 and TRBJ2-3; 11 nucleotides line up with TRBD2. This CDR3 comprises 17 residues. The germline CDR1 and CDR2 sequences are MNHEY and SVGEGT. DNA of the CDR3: TGTACCAGCAGTACTACTCCTAGCGGGGGGCGAACAGATACGCAGTATTTT. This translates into CTSSTTPSGGRTDTQYF.

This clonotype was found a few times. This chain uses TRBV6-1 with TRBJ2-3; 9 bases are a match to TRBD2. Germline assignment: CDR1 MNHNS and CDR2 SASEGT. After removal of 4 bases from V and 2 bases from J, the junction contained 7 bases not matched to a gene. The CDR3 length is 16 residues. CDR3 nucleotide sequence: TGTGCCAGCAGTGGGGGAGTAGCGGGGGCCACAGATACGCAGTATTTT. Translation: CASSGGVAGATDTQYF.

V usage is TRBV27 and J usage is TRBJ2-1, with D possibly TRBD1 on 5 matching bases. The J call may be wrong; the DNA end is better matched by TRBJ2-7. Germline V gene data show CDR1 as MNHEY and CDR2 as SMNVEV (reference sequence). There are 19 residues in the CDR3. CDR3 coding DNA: TGTGCCAGCAGTCCCTCGATCGACGGTACCAACAAGGACAACTACGAGCAGTACTTC. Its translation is CASSPSIDGTNKDNYEQYF.

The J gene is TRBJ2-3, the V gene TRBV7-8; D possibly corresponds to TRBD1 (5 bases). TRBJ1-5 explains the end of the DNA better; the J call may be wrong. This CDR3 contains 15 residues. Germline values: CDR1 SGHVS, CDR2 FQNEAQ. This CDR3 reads CASSSPGPYVDTQHF. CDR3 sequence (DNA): TGTGCCAGCAGCTCCCCGGGACCGTATGTGGATACGCAGCATTTT.

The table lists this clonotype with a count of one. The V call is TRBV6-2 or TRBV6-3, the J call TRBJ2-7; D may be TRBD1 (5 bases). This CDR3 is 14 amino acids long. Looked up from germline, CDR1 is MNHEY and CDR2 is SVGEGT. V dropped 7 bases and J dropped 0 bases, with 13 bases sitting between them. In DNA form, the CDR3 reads TGTGCCAGCATTTTCTTCCAGGGCTCCTACGAGCAGTACTTC. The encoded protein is CASIFFQGSYEQYF.

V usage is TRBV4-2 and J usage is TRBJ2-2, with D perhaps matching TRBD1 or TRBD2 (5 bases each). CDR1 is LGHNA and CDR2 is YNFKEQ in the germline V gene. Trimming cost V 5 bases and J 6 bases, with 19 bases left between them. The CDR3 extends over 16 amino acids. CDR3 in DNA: TGTGCCAGCAGCGAAAATACCGCAGGGAGATCCGGGGAGCTGTTTTTT. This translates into CASSENTAGRSGELFF.

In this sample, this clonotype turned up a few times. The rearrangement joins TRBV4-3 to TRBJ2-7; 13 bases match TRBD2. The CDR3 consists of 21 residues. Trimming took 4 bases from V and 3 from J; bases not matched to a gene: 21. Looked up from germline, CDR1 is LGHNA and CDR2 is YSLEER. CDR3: CASSPKFWTSGSTIVDYEQYF. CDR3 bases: TGCGCCAGCAGCCCAAAATTTTGGACTAGCGGGAGCACGATCGTCGACTACGAGCAGTACTTC.

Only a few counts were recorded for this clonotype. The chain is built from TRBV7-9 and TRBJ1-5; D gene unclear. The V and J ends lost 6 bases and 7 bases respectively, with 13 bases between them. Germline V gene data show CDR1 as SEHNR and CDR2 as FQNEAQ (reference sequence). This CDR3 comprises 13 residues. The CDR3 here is CASSADLRQPQHF. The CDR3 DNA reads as TGTGCCAGCAGTGCGGACTTAAGGCAGCCCCAGCATTTT.

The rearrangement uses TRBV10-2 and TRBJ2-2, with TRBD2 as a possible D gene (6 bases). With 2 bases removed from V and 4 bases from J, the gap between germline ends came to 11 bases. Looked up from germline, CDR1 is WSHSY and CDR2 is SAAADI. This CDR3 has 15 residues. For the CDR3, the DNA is TGCGCCAGCAGTGAGGAGGGGAGGTTCACCGGGGAGCTGTTTTTT. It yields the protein CASSEEGRFTGELFF.

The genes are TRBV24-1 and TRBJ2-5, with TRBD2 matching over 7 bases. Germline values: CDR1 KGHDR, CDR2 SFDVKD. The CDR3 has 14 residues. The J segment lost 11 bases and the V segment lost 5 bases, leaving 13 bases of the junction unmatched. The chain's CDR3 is CATSGASGYNEQYF. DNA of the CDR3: TGTGCCACCAGTGGGGCTAGCGGCTACAATGAGCAGTACTTC.

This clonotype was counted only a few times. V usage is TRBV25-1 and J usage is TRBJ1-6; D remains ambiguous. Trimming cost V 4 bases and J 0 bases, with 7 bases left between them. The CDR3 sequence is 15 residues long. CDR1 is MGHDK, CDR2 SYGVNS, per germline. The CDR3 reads CASSADYSYNSPLHF. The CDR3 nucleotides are TGTGCCAGCAGTGCTGACTACTCCTATAATTCACCCCTCCACTTT.

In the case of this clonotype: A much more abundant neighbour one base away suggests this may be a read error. DNA for the CDR3: TGTGCCAGCAGCGTCACTAGCGGGGGGGCCCGCGGGTCCTACAATGAGCAGTACTTC. Its translation is CASSVTSGGARGSYNEQYF. V is TRBV9 and J is TRBJ2-1, with 13 bases fitting TRBD2. The J call may be faulty, since TRBJ2-7 better matches the DNA end. The CDR3 is 19 amino acids. Per the germline V gene, CDR1 is SGDLS and CDR2 is YYNGEE.

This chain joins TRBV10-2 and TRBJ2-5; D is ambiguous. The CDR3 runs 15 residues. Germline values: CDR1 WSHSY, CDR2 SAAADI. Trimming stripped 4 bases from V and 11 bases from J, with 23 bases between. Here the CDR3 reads CASSVGYIESNEQYF. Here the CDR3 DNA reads TGCGCCAGCAGTGTTGGATATATCGAGAGTAATGAGCAGTACTTC.

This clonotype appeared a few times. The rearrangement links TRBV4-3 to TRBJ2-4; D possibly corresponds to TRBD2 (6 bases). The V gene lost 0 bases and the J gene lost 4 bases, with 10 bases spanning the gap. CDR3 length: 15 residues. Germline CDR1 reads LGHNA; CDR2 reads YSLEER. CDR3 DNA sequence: TGCGCCAGCAGCCAAGACCTAGCGAGGAAAAACATTCAGTACTTC. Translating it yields CASSQDLARKNIQYF.

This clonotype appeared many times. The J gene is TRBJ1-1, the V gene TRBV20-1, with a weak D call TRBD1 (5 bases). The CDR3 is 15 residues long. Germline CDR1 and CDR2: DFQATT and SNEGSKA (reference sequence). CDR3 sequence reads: CSAWDRRGLNTEAFF. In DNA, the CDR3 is TGCAGCGCTTGGGACCGACGCGGGTTGAACACTGAAGCTTTCTTT.

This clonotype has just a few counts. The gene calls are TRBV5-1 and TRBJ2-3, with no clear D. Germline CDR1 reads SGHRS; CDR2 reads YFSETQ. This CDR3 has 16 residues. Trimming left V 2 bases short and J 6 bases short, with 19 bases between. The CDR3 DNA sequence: TGCGCCAGCAGCTTTGGCAGGTTAGAGACTGCGGATACGCAGTATTTT. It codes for CASSFGRLETADTQYF.

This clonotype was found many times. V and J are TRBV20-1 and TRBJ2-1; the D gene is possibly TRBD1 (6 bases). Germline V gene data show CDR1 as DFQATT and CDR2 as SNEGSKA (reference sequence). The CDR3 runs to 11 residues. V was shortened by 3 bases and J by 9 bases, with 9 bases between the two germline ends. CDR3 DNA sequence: TGCAGTGCTAGCCGGACAGCTGAGCAGTTCTTC. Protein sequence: CSASRTAEQFF.

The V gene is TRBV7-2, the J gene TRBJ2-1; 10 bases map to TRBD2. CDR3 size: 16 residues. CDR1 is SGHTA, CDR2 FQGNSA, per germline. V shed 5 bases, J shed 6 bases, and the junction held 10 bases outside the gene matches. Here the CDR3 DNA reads TGTGCCAGCAGCCCATTCAGCGGGAGGGCCGGCAATGAGCAGTTCTTC. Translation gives CASSPFSGRAGNEQFF.